The rows below give T cell receptor beta chains drawn from one sample of a study of cytomegalovirus exposure and HLA in healthy donors. The method was immunoSEQ multiplex PCR; TCRdb's version includes in-frame clones alone and lacks a portion of them. The sample contains some 120,000 clones, less than 85% of which appear only once. Sequencing was performed on PBMCs. The source of these receptors is a man between 35 and 55 years old in good health and CMV-seronegative. CDR3s include the opening cysteine and the closing phenylalanine or tryptophan. Each record gives: J gene, D gene, clone size, V gene, CDR3 DNA, CDR3 protein. A D gene is named only where the DNA matches it firmly. Size is stated for part of the rows, as once, few or many counts, or as a class when the clone is expanded.

J gene: TRBJ1-1; D gene: -; clone size: -; V gene: TRBV27; CDR3 DNA: TGTGCCAGCAGTTTATGGGGGCCAGCCACTGAAGCTTTCTTT; CDR3 protein: CASSLWGPATEAFF
J gene: TRBJ2-7; D gene: TRBD1; clone size: -; V gene: TRBV29-1; CDR3 DNA: TGCAGCGGTAAAAGAGGGCGGGACAGGGGCTCCTACGAGCAGTACTTC; CDR3 protein: CSGKRGRDRGSYEQYF
J gene: TRBJ1-2; D gene: TRBD1; clone size: -; V gene: TRBV4-1; CDR3 DNA: TGCGCCAGCAGACAAGCGGGCAGGGGGCCTCCTAACTATGGCTACACCTTC; CDR3 protein: CASRQAGRGPPNYGYTF
J gene: TRBJ2-2; D gene: -; clone size: -; V gene: TRBV2; CDR3 DNA: TGTGCCAGCAGGCCGATCCTAAGGGGCGGGGAGCTGTTTTTT; CDR3 protein: CASRPILRGGELFF
J gene: TRBJ2-3; D gene: TRBD2; clone size: once; V gene: TRBV5-1; CDR3 DNA: TGCGCCAGCAGCTTCAGCTTACTAGCGGGAGATACGCAGTATTTT; CDR3 protein: CASSFSLLAGDTQYF
J gene: TRBJ1-1; D gene: -; clone size: -; V gene: TRBV5-1; CDR3 DNA: TGCGCCAGCAGCTTGGCCGGTCAGGGGAACACTGAAGCTTTCTTT; CDR3 protein: CASSLAGQGNTEAFF
J gene: TRBJ2-2; D gene: TRBD1; clone size: -; V gene: TRBV2; CDR3 DNA: TGTGCCAGCAGTGAACAAGGGGGCAACACCGGGGAGCTGTTTTTT; CDR3 protein: CASSEQGGNTGELFF
J gene: TRBJ2-2; D gene: TRBD2; clone size: -; V gene: TRBV25-1; CDR3 DNA: TGTGCCAGCAGTGCCCCCCCGACTAGCGGGAGGATCACCGGGGAGCTGTTTTTT; CDR3 protein: CASSAPPTSGRITGELFF
J gene: TRBJ2-2; D gene: TRBD1; clone size: few; V gene: TRBV9; CDR3 DNA: TGTGCCAGCACCCCCCGGGGAGATAGGGGGCTTACCGGGGAGCTGTTTTTT; CDR3 protein: CASTPRGDRGLTGELFF
J gene: TRBJ2-7; D gene: -; clone size: -; V gene: TRBV18; CDR3 DNA: TGTGCCAGCTCACCCGGAGACAGCTCCTACGAGCAGTACTTC; CDR3 protein: CASSPGDSSYEQYF
J gene: TRBJ2-2; D gene: TRBD1; clone size: -; V gene: TRBV5-1; CDR3 DNA: TGCGCCAGCAGCAAGCGGACAGGGCTCTCCGGGGAGCTGTTTTTT; CDR3 protein: CASSKRTGLSGELFF
J gene: TRBJ2-5; D gene: -; clone size: few; V gene: TRBV7-2; CDR3 DNA: TGTGCCAGCAGCTTAGGGGAGCAAGAGACCCAGTACTTC; CDR3 protein: CASSLGEQETQYF
J gene: TRBJ1-6; D gene: -; clone size: -; V gene: TRBV19; CDR3 DNA: TGTGCCAGTAGTCCTCCCAATTCACCCCTCCACTTT; CDR3 protein: CASSPPNSPLHF
J gene: TRBJ2-2; D gene: TRBD2; clone size: once; V gene: TRBV30; CDR3 DNA: TGTGCCTGGAGAGACCTGGGGGGGGACACCGGGGAGCTGTTTTTT; CDR3 protein: CAWRDLGGDTGELFF
J gene: TRBJ2-2; D gene: -; clone size: -; V gene: TRBV28; CDR3 DNA: TGTGCCAGCAGTTTATTAGGACGGGGAATCGGGGAGCTGTTTTTT; CDR3 protein: CASSLLGRGIGELFF
J gene: TRBJ2-1; D gene: TRBD1; clone size: -; V gene: TRBV5-4; CDR3 DNA: TGTGCCAGCAGCTTGGAGGGACAGGGTCTTTTAGTAGTCTTC; CDR3 protein: CASSLEGQGLLVVF
J gene: TRBJ2-7; D gene: -; clone size: few; V gene: TRBV4-2; CDR3 DNA: TGTGCCAGCAGCCAGGCGGAGGGGGCCACATACGAGCAGTACTTC; CDR3 protein: CASSQAEGATYEQYF
J gene: TRBJ1-4; D gene: -; clone size: once; V gene: TRBV18; CDR3 DNA: TGTGCCAGCTCACTCGACAGGAATGCGAATGAAAAACTGTTTTTT; CDR3 protein: CASSLDRNANEKLFF
J gene: TRBJ1-2; D gene: TRBD1; clone size: -; V gene: TRBV19; CDR3 DNA: TGTGCCAGTAGTATCGCCCGAGACAGGGCTTTCTATGGCTACACCTTC; CDR3 protein: CASSIARDRAFYGYTF
J gene: TRBJ2-3; D gene: -; clone size: -; V gene: TRBV29-1; CDR3 DNA: TGCAGCGTTGAAGCCCCGCTCAGGGGGGTGTTCACAGATACGCAGTATTTT; CDR3 protein: CSVEAPLRGVFTDTQYF
J gene: TRBJ1-5; D gene: -; clone size: -; V gene: TRBV19; CDR3 DNA: TGTGCCAGTAGTATGAACAGGGCTCAGCCCCAGCATTTT; CDR3 protein: CASSMNRAQPQHF
J gene: TRBJ2-7; D gene: -; clone size: -; V gene: TRBV28; CDR3 DNA: TGTGCCAGCGCAGGAGGGGAAGCCTACGAGCAGTACTTC; CDR3 protein: CASAGGEAYEQYF
J gene: TRBJ2-1; D gene: TRBD2; clone size: -; V gene: TRBV5-1; CDR3 DNA: TGCGCCAGCAGCCCCGGGGGGGGCCTCAACAATGAGCAGTTCTTC; CDR3 protein: CASSPGGGLNNEQFF
J gene: TRBJ1-1; D gene: -; clone size: -; V gene: TRBV6-5; CDR3 DNA: TGTGCCAGCATTTCCCCAGGGTCGAACACTGAAGCTTTCTTT; CDR3 protein: CASISPGSNTEAFF
J gene: TRBJ1-1; D gene: TRBD1; clone size: -; V gene: TRBV27; CDR3 DNA: TGTGCCAGCAGTTTTGGGGACAGGAACACTGAAGCTTTCTTT; CDR3 protein: CASSFGDRNTEAFF
J gene: TRBJ2-7; D gene: TRBD1; clone size: once; V gene: TRBV18; CDR3 DNA: TGTGCCAGCTCGGCCGGGACAGCAACCTACGAGCAGTACTTC; CDR3 protein: CASSAGTATYEQYF
J gene: TRBJ1-1; D gene: TRBD1; clone size: -; V gene: TRBV29-1; CDR3 DNA: TGCAGCGTTGAAAAGGACAGGCGATTGAACACTGAAGCTTTCTTT; CDR3 protein: CSVEKDRRLNTEAFF
J gene: TRBJ1-5; D gene: -; clone size: -; V gene: TRBV2; CDR3 DNA: TGTGCCAGCAGTGGGCGAGTGGGGGGTGGCAATCAGCCCCAGCATTTT; CDR3 protein: CASSGRVGGGNQPQHF
J gene: TRBJ2-1; D gene: -; clone size: -; V gene: TRBV29-1; CDR3 DNA: TGCAGCGTTGAAGAGGGCCACAATGAGCAGTTCTTC; CDR3 protein: CSVEEGHNEQFF
J gene: TRBJ2-1; D gene: TRBD2; clone size: -; V gene: TRBV9; CDR3 DNA: TGTGCCAGCAGCGCACTAGCGTTGAGCTCCTACAATGAGCAGTTCTTC; CDR3 protein: CASSALALSSYNEQFF
J gene: TRBJ2-7; D gene: -; clone size: -; V gene: TRBV2; CDR3 DNA: TGTGCCAGCAGTGTGGGCTACGAGCAGTACTTC; CDR3 protein: CASSVGYEQYF
J gene: TRBJ2-5; D gene: -; clone size: -; V gene: TRBV7-6; CDR3 DNA: TGTGCCAGCAGCTTAGTAGGGGCGAACCTCCAAGAGACCCAGTACTTC; CDR3 protein: CASSLVGANLQETQYF
J gene: TRBJ2-7; D gene: -; clone size: -; V gene: TRBV5-1; CDR3 DNA: TGCGCCAGCAGCCCCCGTGGGGGCGGATCCTACGAGCAGTACTTC; CDR3 protein: CASSPRGGGSYEQYF
J gene: TRBJ1-5; D gene: TRBD1; clone size: -; V gene: TRBV7-2; CDR3 DNA: TGTGCCAGCAGCCCGGGGTCCCTGACAGGGGGCAGTGAGCCCCAGCATTTT; CDR3 protein: CASSPGSLTGGSEPQHF
J gene: TRBJ2-5; D gene: -; clone size: few; V gene: TRBV5-6; CDR3 DNA: TGTGCCAGCAGCTTGGGAGGGAAAGAGACCCAGTACTTC; CDR3 protein: CASSLGGKETQYF
J gene: TRBJ2-1; D gene: -; clone size: -; V gene: TRBV28; CDR3 DNA: TGTGCCAGCAGTTCTAGCAATGAGCAGTTCTTC; CDR3 protein: CASSSSNEQFF
J gene: TRBJ2-7; D gene: TRBD2; clone size: once; V gene: TRBV18; CDR3 DNA: TGTGCCAGCTCACCAGGGGGGGACCGGTCCTACGAGCAGTACTTC; CDR3 protein: CASSPGGDRSYEQYF
J gene: TRBJ2-7; D gene: -; clone size: -; V gene: TRBV6-5; CDR3 DNA: TGTGCCAGCAGTTACTCGAATCAGGGTGCCTACGAGCAGTACTTC; CDR3 protein: CASSYSNQGAYEQYF
J gene: TRBJ2-7; D gene: TRBD1; clone size: -; V gene: TRBV6-1; CDR3 DNA: TGTGCCAGCAGACCGGGACAGGGAATCTACGAGCAGTACTTC; CDR3 protein: CASRPGQGIYEQYF
J gene: TRBJ2-7; D gene: -; clone size: -; V gene: TRBV4-2; CDR3 DNA: TGTGCCAGCAGCCAAGTTGTCGTGAGGGGGGGGCTCTCCTACGAGCAGTACTTC; CDR3 protein: CASSQVVVRGGLSYEQYF
J gene: TRBJ2-1; D gene: TRBD2; clone size: few; V gene: TRBV18; CDR3 DNA: TGTGCCAGCTCACGGGGACTAGCGGGAGAGGTTGAGCAGTTCTTC; CDR3 protein: CASSRGLAGEVEQFF
J gene: TRBJ1-6; D gene: TRBD1; clone size: -; V gene: TRBV28; CDR3 DNA: TGTGCCACCTTTCCCGGGACAGCTAATTCACCCCTCCACTTT; CDR3 protein: CATFPGTANSPLHF
J gene: TRBJ2-3; D gene: TRBD2; clone size: -; V gene: TRBV5-1; CDR3 DNA: TGCGCCAGCAGCTTACGGGCTAGCGGGATTACAGATACGCAGTATTTT; CDR3 protein: CASSLRASGITDTQYF
J gene: TRBJ1-1; D gene: -; clone size: -; V gene: TRBV30; CDR3 DNA: TGTGCCTGGAGTCCTACAGAGAACACTGAAGCTTTCTTT; CDR3 protein: CAWSPTENTEAFF
J gene: TRBJ2-7; D gene: TRBD2; clone size: -; V gene: TRBV10-3; CDR3 DNA: TGTGCCATCAGCCCGGGACTAGCGGAATACGAGCAGTACTTC; CDR3 protein: CAISPGLAEYEQYF
J gene: TRBJ2-7; D gene: -; clone size: -; V gene: TRBV21-1; CDR3 DNA: TGTGCCAGCAGCAAAGCGCGAGGGGAGGGGTCCTACGAGCAGTACTTC; CDR3 protein: CASSKARGEGSYEQYF
J gene: TRBJ1-2; D gene: -; clone size: -; V gene: TRBV5-4; CDR3 DNA: TGTGCCAGCAGCTTGCCCGGTGCGGCAGAGAACACCTTC; CDR3 protein: CASSLPGAAENTF